Below, 17 T cell receptor beta chains from the same sample are listed, as sequenced in a study of blood T cell repertoires in COVID-19. Data came from immunoSEQ multiplex PCR; TCRdb stores just in-frame clones and leaves some out. Of 75,000 to 100,000 clones detected, 86% appear once; the ten largest clones hold roughly 1.7%. Input material: peripheral blood. These receptors all stem from a man of 80 years or more with acute or convalescent COVID-19.

This chain joins TRBV19 and TRBJ1-1; TRBD1 agrees at 9 bases. There are 13 residues in the CDR3. The ends lost 5 bases at V and 4 bases at J; junction bases unmatched: 2. The germline V gene has CDR1 LNHDA and CDR2 SQIVND (reference sequence). DNA for the CDR3: TGTGCCAGTAGTGTGGGACAGGGCACTGAAGCTTTCTTT. It specifies CASSVGQGTEAFF.

CDR3 sequence: CASSLTGLEQFF. The CDR3 bases are TGTGCCAGCAGCTTAACAGGGCTTGAGCAGTTCTTC. V is TRBV7-2 and J is TRBJ2-1; possible D gene TRBD1, 6 bases. The CDR3 contains 12 residues. Trimming took off 2 bases at V and 9 bases at J, with 8 bases between the two ends. CDR1 and CDR2 (germline): SGHTA, FQGNSA. The variable domain in full, with the rest retrieved from reference TRBV7-2 and TRBJ2-1, is GAGVSQSPSNKVTEKGKDVELRCDPISGHTALYWYRQSLGQGLEFLIYFQGNSAPDKSGLPSDRFSAERTGGSVSTLTIQRTQQEDSAVYLCASSLTGLEQFFGPGTRLTVL.

The chain uses TRBV18 and TRBJ2-1; no definite D call. The CDR3 spans 12 residues. Between the trimmed V and J ends, which lost 6 bases and 4 bases, there was a span of 7 bases. The V gene's germline CDR1 is KGHSH and CDR2 LQKENI. The chain's CDR3 is CASSYVYNEQFF. The CDR3 nucleotides are TGTGCCAGCTCCTATGTTTACAATGAGCAGTTCTTC.

V gene TRBV14 combines with J gene TRBJ2-1; TRBD2 is a possible D gene (6 bases). Per germline, CDR1 SGHDN and CDR2 FVKESK. Trimming left V 1 base short and J 4 bases short, with 11 bases between. This CDR3 region has 15 residues. The CDR3 region is CASSQVPEGYNEQFF. The CDR3 DNA sequence: TGTGCCAGCAGCCAAGTTCCGGAGGGGTACAATGAGCAGTTCTTC.

The table lists this clone with a count of one. The chain recombines TRBV7-2 with TRBJ2-1; 8 bases fit TRBD2. The CDR3 has 14 residues. The J segment lost 3 bases and the V segment lost 7 bases, leaving 5 bases of the junction unmatched. The germline gives CDR1 SGHTA, CDR2 FQGNSA. This CDR3 is CASKGTSGYNEQFF. DNA of the CDR3: TGTGCCAGCAAGGGGACTAGTGGCTACAATGAGCAGTTCTTC.

The DNA of the CDR3 is TGTGCCAGCAGCTTGACTAGCGGGAGATACAATGAGCAGTTCTTC. It translates to CASSLTSGRYNEQFF. The rearrangement links TRBV7-9 to TRBJ2-1, with TRBD2 matching 12 bases. There are 15 residues in the CDR3. Trimming at V came to 3 bases and at J to 4 bases, leaving 1 base not matched to a gene. CDR1 SEHNR and CDR2 FQNEAQ come from the germline V gene (reference sequence). Full variable domain (rest looked up from reference TRBV7-9 and TRBJ2-1): DTGVSQNPRHKITKRGQNVTFRCDPISEHNRLYWYRQTLGQGPEFLTYFQNEAQLEKSRLLSDRFSAERPKGSFSTLEIQRTEQGDSAMYLCASSLTSGRYNEQFFGPGTRLTVL.

This clone was seen once. V gene TRBV27 combines with J gene TRBJ2-7, with D tentatively TRBD1 (6 bases). Per germline, CDR1 MNHEY and CDR2 SMNVEV (reference sequence). The CDR3 loop spans 13 amino acids. Trimming shortened V by 8 bases and J by 6 bases, and 17 bases separated the two germline ends. Here the CDR3 DNA reads TGTGCCAGCCGAAGTCCAGGGGAATCCGAGCAGTACTTC. Translation: CASRSPGESEQYF.

The chain joins TRBV7-2 to TRBJ2-7, with D hard to call. CDR1 and CDR2 from the germline V gene are SGHTA and FQGNSA. This CDR3 has 14 residues. Trimming shortened V by 2 bases and J by 1 base, and 9 bases separated the two germline ends. In nucleotides, the CDR3 is TGTGCCAGCAGCTTATCGTCCCTTTCCTACGAGCAGTACTTC. Protein: CASSLSSLSYEQYF.

The gene calls are TRBV29-1 and TRBJ2-7; 8 nucleotides match TRBD1. CDR1 and CDR2 (germline): SQVTM, ANQGSEA. The CDR3 consists of 13 residues. V shed 3 bases and J 4 bases; nucleotides not matched to a gene: 5. DNA for the CDR3: TGCAGCGTTGAGGGGACAGGAGCTTACGAGCAGTACTTC. This gives the protein CSVEGTGAYEQYF.

This clone was recorded once. V gene TRBV27 combines with J gene TRBJ1-5, with a weak D call TRBD1 (6 bases). This CDR3 is 17 amino acids long. CDR1 is MNHEY, CDR2 SMNVEV, per germline (reference sequence). V was shortened by 5 bases and J by 0 bases, with 17 bases between the two germline ends. CDR3 sequence (DNA): TGTGCCAGCAGTCCAGGAATGGGACATCGTAGCAATCAGCCCCAGCATTTT. Encoded protein: CASSPGMGHRSNQPQHF.

This sequence joins TRBV5-1 and TRBJ2-2, with 7 bases fitting TRBD1. The germline V gene has CDR1 SGHRS and CDR2 YFSETQ. The CDR3 is made up of 17 amino acids. Trimming cost V 0 bases and J 6 bases; bases outside gene matches: 11. CDR3 in DNA: TGCGCCAGCAGCTTGGAAGGGACAGCCCGGTTTCCCGGGGAGCTGTTTTTT. Translation gives CASSLEGTARFPGELFF. Full variable domain (rest looked up from reference TRBV5-1 and TRBJ2-2): KAGVTQTPRYLIKTRGQQVTLSCSPISGHRSVSWYQQTPGQGLQFLFEYFSETQRNKGNFPGRFSGRQFSNSRSEMNVSTLELGDSALYLCASSLEGTARFPGELFFGEGSRLTVL.

The genes are TRBV28 and TRBJ1-2; 9 positions match TRBD1. In germline, CDR1 is MDHEN, CDR2 SYDVKM. The CDR3 is 16 residues long. The V and J ends lost 1 base and 4 bases, in that order; junction bases with no gene match: 7. CDR3 protein: CASSLFLTGGSYGYTF. In DNA form, the CDR3 reads TGTGCCAGCAGTTTATTTCTGACAGGGGGGTCCTATGGCTACACCTTC.

The chain couples TRBV5-1 to TRBJ2-3, with 7 bases aligning to TRBD2. CDR3 length: 14 residues. Trimming at V came to 4 bases and at J to 0 bases, leaving 2 bases not matched to a gene. The germline V gene encodes CDR1 SGHRS and CDR2 YFSETQ. DNA for the CDR3: TGCGCCAGCAGCATTAGCGGGAGCACAGATACGCAGTATTTT. It encodes CASSISGSTDTQYF.

This chain links TRBV7-9 with TRBJ1-4; TRBD1 agrees at 7 bases. The CDR3 is 16 amino acids. The V segment lost 6 bases and the J segment 4 bases; nucleotides outside the gene matches: 11. The V gene's germline CDR1 is SEHNR and CDR2 FQNEAQ (reference sequence). CDR3 protein: CASSPKGASNNEKLFF. The CDR3, as DNA: TGTGCCAGCAGTCCGAAGGGGGCAAGTAATAATGAAAAACTGTTTTTT.

J is TRBJ2-5 and V is TRBV5-8, with D uncertain. The CDR3 extends over 14 amino acids. Germline V lookup: CDR1 SGHTS, CDR2 YDEGEE. Trimming removed 1 base from V and 2 bases from J, with 9 bases in between. The CDR3 region is CASSLRQVQETQYF. Written as DNA, the CDR3 is TGTGCCAGCAGCTTGAGGCAGGTACAAGAGACCCAGTACTTC. Together with reference TRBV5-8 and TRBJ2-5, the CDR3 gives the full variable domain: EAGVTQSPTHLIKTRGQQATLRCSPISGHTSVYWYQQALGLGLQFLLWYDEGEERNRGNFPPRFSGRQFPNYSSELNVNALELEDSALYLCASSLRQVQETQYFGPGTRLLVL.

The chain carries TRBV11-2 and TRBJ2-1, with TRBD1 matching over 7 bases. The V gene end was trimmed by 2 bases and the J gene end by 3 bases; junction bases not matched to a gene: 4. CDR1 and CDR2 (germline): SGHAT, FQNNGV. The CDR3 loop spans 15 amino acids. The CDR3 DNA reads TGTGCCAGCAGCTTAACCAGGGGGTACTACAATGAGCAGTTCTTC. This sequence encodes CASSLTRGYYNEQFF.

This clone showed up just a few times. J is TRBJ2-1 and V is TRBV3-1 (or the pseudogene TRBV3-2); 13 bases agree with TRBD2. The CDR3 consists of 16 residues. J lost 0 bases, V lost 5 bases, and 1 base had no gene match. CDR1 and CDR2 from the germline V gene are LGHDT and YNNKEL (reference sequence). Here the CDR3 reads CASSGTSGISYNEQFF. CDR3 sequence (DNA): TGTGCCAGCAGCGGGACTAGCGGGATCTCCTACAATGAGCAGTTCTTC.